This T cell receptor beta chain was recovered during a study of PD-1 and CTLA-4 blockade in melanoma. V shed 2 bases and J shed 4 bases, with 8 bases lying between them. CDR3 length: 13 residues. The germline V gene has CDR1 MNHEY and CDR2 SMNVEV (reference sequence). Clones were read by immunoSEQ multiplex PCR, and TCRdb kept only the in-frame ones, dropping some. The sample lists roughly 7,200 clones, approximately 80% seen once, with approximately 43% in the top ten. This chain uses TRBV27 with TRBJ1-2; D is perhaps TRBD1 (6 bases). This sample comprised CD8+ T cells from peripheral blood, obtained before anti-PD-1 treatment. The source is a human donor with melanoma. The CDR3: CASSLGGGYGYTF. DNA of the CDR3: TGTGCCAGCAGTTTAGGAGGGGGCTATGGCTACACCTTC.